This T cell receptor (beta chain) was observed in a study of breast tumors, draining lymph nodes, adjacent tissues. Study-level points and caveats: Luminal-like breast cancer showed significantly greater tumor-nontumor repertoire similarity than basal-like breast cancer did.

TCRdb analysed the multiplex PCR reads with MiXCR anew, one entry per CDR3 protein. The sample holds about 47,000 distinct CDR3 sequences; 20% to 25% are singletons and the top ten take approximately 8.2%. This clonotype has ten or more counts. Antigen specificity is unknown. The sequencing sample was made of breast tumor tissue. This sequence was found in a female donor with breast cancer. Some clones in this sample may be carry-over from other donors' samples.

The CDR3 loop reads CASSVDGSLNYGYTF. The DNA for the CDR3 is TGTGCCAGCAGCGTAGATGGTAGCTTGAACTATGGCTACACCTTC. The V call is TRBV9, the J call TRBJ1-2; the D is unclear. The CDR3 is made up of 15 amino acids. CDR1 is SGDLS, CDR2 YYNGEE, per germline. Trimming stripped 0 bases from V and 2 bases from J, with 11 bases between.